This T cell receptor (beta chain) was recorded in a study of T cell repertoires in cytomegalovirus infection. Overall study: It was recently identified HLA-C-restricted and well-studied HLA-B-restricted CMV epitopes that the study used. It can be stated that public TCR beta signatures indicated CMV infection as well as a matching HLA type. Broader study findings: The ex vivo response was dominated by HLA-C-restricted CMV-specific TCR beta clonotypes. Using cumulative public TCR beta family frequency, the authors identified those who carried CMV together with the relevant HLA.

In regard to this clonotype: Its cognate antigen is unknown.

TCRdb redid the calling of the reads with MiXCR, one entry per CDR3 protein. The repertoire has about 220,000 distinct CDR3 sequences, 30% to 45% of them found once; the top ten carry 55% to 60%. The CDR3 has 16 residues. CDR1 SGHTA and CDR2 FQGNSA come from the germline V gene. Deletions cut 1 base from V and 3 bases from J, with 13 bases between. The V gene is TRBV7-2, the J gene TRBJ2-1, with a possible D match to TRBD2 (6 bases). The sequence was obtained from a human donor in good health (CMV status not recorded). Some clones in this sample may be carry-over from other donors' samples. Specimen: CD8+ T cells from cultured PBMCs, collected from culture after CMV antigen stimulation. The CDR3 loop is CASSLVRDSVYNEQFF. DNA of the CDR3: TGTGCCAGCAGCTTAGTGCGGGACTCGGTCTACAATGAGCAGTTCTTC.